This T cell receptor (beta chain) was documented in a study of T cells in tumors after PD-1 blockade. Study as a whole: Patients had no prior checkpoint blockade, systemic immunosuppressants, or anti-cancer therapy within 4 weeks. Blood samples averaged about 110,000 templates (range roughly 22,000-280,000) and 35,000 or so unique clonotypes.

From germline, CDR1 is MGHRA and CDR2 YSYEKL. V was pared by 3 bases and J by 7 bases, with 15 bases between. This CDR3 is built from 15 residues. Genomic DNA template from tumor biopsies or peripheral blood, about 616 ng to 6,500 ng input. Assay: immunoSEQ multiplex PCR; the TCRdb copy retains only in-frame clones and omits some. The sample yields approximately 63,000 clones, roughly 70% seen once. The sample holds a few counts of this clone. This receptor was taken from a human donor with basal cell carcinoma. V gene TRBV4-1 combines with J gene TRBJ2-2; tentatively, D is TRBD1 or TRBD2 (5 bases each). The specimen was PBMCs, collected after anti-PD-1 treatment. This CDR3 is CASSHQGRTLGELFF. The DNA for the CDR3 is TGCGCCAGCAGCCATCAGGGACGAACGCTCGGGGAGCTGTTTTTT.